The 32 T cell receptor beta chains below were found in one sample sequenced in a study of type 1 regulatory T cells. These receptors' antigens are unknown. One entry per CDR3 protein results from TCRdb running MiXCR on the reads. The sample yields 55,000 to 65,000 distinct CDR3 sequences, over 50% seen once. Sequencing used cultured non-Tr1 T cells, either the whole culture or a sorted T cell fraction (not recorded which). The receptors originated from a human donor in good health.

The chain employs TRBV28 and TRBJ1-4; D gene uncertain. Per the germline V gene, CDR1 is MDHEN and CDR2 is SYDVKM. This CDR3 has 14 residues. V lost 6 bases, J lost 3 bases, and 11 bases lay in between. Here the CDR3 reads CASRSRIPNEKLFF. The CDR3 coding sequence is TGTGCCAGCAGGTCGAGGATTCCTAATGAAAAACTGTTTTTT.

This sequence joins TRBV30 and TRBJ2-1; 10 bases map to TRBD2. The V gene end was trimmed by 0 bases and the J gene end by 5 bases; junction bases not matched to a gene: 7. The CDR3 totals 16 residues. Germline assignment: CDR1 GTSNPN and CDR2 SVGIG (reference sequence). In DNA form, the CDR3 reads TGTGCCTGGAGTGTACGGGGGCTAGCGGGAGACAATGAGCAGTTCTTC. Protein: CAWSVRGLAGDNEQFF.

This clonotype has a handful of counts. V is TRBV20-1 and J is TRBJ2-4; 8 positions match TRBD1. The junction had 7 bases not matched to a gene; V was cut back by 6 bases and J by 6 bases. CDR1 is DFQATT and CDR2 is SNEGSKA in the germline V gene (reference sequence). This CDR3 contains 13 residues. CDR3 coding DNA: TGCAGTGCCATAGACAGGGGTGGAAACATTCAGTACTTC. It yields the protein CSAIDRGGNIQYF.

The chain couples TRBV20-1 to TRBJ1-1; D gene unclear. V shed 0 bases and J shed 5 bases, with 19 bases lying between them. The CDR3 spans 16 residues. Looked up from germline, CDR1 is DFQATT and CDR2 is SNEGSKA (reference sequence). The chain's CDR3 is CSARDHVSAGETEAFF. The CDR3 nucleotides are TGCAGTGCTAGAGATCACGTGTCGGCCGGAGAGACTGAAGCTTTCTTT.

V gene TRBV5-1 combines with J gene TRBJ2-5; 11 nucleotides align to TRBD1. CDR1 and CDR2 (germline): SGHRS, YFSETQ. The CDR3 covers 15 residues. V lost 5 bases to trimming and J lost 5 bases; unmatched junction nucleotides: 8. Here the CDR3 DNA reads TGCGCCAGCAGTGCTGGACAGGGGGCATATGAGACCCAGTACTTC. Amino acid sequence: CASSAGQGAYETQYF.

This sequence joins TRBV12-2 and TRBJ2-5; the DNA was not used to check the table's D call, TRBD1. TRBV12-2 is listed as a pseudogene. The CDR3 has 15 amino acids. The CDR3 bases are TGTGCAAGTCACCCAGCCCGGGAGATCGGAGAGACCCAGTACTTC. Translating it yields CASHPAREIGETQYF.

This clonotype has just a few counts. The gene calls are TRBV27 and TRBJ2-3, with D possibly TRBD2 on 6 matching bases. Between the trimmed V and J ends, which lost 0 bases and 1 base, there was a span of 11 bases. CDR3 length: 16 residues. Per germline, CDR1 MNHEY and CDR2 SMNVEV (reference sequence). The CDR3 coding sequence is TGTGCCAGCAGTTTATCGGGGGGAAAACGCACAGATACGCAGTATTTT. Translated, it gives CASSLSGGKRTDTQYF.

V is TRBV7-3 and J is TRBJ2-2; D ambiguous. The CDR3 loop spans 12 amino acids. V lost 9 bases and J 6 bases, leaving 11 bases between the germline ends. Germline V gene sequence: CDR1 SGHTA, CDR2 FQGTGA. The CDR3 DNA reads TGTGCCAGTGGGCTTGTGTCCGGGGAGCTGTTTTTT. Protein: CASGLVSGELFF.

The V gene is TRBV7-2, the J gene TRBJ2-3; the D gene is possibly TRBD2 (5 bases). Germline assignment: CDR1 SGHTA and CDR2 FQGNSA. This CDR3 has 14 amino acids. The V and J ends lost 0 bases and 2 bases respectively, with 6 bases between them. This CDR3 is CASSLAEATDTQYF. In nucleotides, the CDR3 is TGTGCCAGCAGCTTAGCGGAGGCCACAGATACGCAGTATTTT. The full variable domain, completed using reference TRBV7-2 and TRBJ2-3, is GAGVSQSPSNKVTEKGKDVELRCDPISGHTALYWYRQSLGQGLEFLIYFQGNSAPDKSGLPSDRFSAERTGGSVSTLTIQRTQQEDSAVYLCASSLAEATDTQYFGPGTRLTVL.

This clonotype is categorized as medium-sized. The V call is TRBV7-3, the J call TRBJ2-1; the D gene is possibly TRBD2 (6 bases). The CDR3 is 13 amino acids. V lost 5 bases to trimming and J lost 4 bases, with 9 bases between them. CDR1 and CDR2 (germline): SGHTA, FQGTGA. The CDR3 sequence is CASSAREYNEQFF. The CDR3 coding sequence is TGTGCCAGCAGCGCCCGGGAGTACAATGAGCAGTTCTTC.

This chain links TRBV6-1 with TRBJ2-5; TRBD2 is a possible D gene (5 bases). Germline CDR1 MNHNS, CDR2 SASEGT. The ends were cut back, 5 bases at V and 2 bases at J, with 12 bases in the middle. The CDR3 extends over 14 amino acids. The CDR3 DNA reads TGTGCCAGCAGTTACGGACTCGTACAAGAGACCCAGTACTTC. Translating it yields CASSYGLVQETQYF.

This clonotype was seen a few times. The CDR3 loop is CASSLDGRNYGYTF. Written as DNA, the CDR3 is TGCGCCAGCAGCTTGGACGGGAGGAACTATGGCTACACCTTC. This chain uses TRBV5-1 with TRBJ1-2; no definite D call. In germline, CDR1 is SGHRS, CDR2 YFSETQ. Deletions cut 0 bases from V and 2 bases from J, with 8 bases between. The CDR3 sequence is 14 residues long.

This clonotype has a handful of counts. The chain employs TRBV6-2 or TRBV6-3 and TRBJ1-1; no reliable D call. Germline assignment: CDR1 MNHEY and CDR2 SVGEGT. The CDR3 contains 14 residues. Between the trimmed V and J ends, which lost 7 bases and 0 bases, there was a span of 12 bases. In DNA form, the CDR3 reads TGTGCCAGCAACCAATATAACATGAACACTGAAGCTTTCTTT. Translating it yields CASNQYNMNTEAFF.

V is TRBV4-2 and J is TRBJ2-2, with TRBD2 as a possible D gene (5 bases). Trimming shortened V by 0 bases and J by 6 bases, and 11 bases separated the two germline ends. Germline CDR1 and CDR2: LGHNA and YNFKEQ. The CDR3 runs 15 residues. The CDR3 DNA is TGTGCCAGCAGCCAAGAGGGAGTAGGACCCGGGGAGCTGTTTTTT. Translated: CASSQEGVGPGELFF.

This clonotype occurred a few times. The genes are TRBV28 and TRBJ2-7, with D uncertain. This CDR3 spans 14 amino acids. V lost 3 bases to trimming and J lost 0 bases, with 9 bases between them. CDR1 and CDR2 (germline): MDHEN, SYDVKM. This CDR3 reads CASSFTQSSYEQYF. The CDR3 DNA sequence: TGTGCCAGCAGTTTCACGCAGAGCTCCTACGAGCAGTACTTC.

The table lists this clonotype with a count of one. DNA for the CDR3: TGTGCCAGCAGCCAGGTTGGACAGGGTCGCGGCTATGGCTACACCTTC. Translated, it gives CASSQVGQGRGYGYTF. The chain recombines TRBV28 with TRBJ1-2, with 8 nucleotides matching TRBD1. The CDR3 extends over 16 amino acids. The J segment lost 4 bases and the V segment lost 6 bases, leaving 13 bases of the junction unmatched. The germline CDR1 and CDR2 sequences are MDHEN and SYDVKM.

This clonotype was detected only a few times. DNA for the CDR3: TGTGCCAGCTGTGACAGGGACCCCTACGAGCAGTACTTC. This translates into CASCDRDPYEQYF. This chain uses TRBV27 with TRBJ2-7; TRBD1 aligns across 7 bases. V was clipped by 8 bases and J by 2 bases; unmatched bases: 6. CDR1 and CDR2 (germline): MNHEY, SMNVEV (reference sequence). The CDR3 spans 13 residues.

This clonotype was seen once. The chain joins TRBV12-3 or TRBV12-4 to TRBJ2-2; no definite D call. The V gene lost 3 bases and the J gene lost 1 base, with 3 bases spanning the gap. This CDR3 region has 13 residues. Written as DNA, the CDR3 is TGTGCCAGCAGTTTTGGGAACACCGGGGAGCTGTTTTTT. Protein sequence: CASSFGNTGELFF.

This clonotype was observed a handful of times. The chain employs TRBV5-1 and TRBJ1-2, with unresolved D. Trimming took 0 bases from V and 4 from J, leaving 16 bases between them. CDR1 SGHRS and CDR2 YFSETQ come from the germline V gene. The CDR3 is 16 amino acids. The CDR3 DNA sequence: TGCGCCAGCAGCTTGGACAGCCCTCCCGCCGTCTATGGCTACACCTTC. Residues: CASSLDSPPAVYGYTF.

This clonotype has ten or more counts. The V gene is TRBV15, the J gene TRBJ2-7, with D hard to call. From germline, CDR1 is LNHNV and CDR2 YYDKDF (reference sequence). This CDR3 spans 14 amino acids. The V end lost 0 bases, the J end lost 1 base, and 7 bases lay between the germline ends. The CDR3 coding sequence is TGTGCCACCAGCAGAGAGCCTAGATCCTACGAGCAGTACTTC. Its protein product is CATSREPRSYEQYF.

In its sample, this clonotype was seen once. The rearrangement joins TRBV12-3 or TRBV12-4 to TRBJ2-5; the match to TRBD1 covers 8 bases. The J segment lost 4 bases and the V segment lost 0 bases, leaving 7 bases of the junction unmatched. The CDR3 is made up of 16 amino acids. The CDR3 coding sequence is TGTGCCAGCAGTTTAGCGTCAGGGGGCCAAGGAGAGACCCAGTACTTC. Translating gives CASSLASGGQGETQYF.

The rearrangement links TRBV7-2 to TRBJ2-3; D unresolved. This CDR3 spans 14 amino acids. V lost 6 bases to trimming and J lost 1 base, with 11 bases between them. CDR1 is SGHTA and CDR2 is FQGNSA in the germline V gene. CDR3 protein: CASRFGVGTDTQYF. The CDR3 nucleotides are TGTGCCAGCAGATTCGGAGTTGGCACAGATACGCAGTATTTT.

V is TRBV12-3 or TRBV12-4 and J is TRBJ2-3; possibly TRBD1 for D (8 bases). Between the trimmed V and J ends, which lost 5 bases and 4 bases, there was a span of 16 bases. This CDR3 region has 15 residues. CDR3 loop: CASSAHRGGADTQYF. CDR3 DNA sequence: TGTGCCAGCAGTGCGCACAGGGGGGGAGCAGATACGCAGTATTTT.

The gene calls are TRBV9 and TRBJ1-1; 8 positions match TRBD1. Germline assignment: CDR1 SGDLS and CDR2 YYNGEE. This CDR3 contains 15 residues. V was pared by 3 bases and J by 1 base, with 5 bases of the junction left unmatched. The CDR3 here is CASSGGQGANTEAFF. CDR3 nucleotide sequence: TGTGCCAGCAGCGGAGGACAGGGTGCGAACACTGAAGCTTTCTTT.

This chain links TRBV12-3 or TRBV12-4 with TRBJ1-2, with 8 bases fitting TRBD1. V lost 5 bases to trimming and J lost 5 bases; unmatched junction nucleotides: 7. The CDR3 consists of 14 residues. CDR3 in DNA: TGTGCCAGCAGTCCGGCCGGGACAGGTTATGGCTACACCTTC. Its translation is CASSPAGTGYGYTF.

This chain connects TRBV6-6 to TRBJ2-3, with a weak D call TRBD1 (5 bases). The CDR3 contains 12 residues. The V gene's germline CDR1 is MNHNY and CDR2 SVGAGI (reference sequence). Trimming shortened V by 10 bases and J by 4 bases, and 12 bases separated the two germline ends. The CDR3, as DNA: TGTGCCACCGGAAGGGGTCCAGATACGCAGTATTTT. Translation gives CATGRGPDTQYF.

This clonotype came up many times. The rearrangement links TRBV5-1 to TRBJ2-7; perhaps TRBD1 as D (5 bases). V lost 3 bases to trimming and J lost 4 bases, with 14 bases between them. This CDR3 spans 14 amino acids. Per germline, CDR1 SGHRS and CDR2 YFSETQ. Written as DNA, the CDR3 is TGCGCCAGCAGCTGGGGCCCCGCGATGTACGAGCAGTACTTC. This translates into CASSWGPAMYEQYF.

CDR3 sequence: CASSQRVSGRFQETQYF. The CDR3 nucleotides read TGCGCCAGCAGCCAACGGGTTAGCGGGAGGTTCCAAGAGACCCAGTACTTC. The chain has TRBV4-3 and TRBJ2-5, with TRBD2 identical over 10 bases. V lost 2 bases to trimming and J lost 1 base; unmatched junction nucleotides: 7. This CDR3 is built from 17 residues. Germline assignment: CDR1 LGHNA and CDR2 YSLEER.

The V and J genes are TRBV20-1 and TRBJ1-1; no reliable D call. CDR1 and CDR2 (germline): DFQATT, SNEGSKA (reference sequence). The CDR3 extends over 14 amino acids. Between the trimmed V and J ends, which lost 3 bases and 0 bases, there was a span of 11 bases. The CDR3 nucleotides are TGCAGTGCTAGCGGCAAAATCATGAACACTGAAGCTTTCTTT. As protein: CSASGKIMNTEAFF.

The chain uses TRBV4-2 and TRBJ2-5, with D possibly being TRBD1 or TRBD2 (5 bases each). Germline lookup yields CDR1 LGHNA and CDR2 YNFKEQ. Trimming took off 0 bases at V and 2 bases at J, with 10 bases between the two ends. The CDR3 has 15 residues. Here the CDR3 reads CASSQETGRQETQYF. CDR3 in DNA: TGTGCCAGCAGCCAAGAGACGGGACGGCAAGAGACCCAGTACTTC.

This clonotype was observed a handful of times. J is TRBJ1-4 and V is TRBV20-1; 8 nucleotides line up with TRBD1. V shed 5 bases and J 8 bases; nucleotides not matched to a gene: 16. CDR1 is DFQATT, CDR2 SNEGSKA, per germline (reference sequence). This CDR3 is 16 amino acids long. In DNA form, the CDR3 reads TGCAGTGCTCACCGGGACAGGCGTCATTTGATGGAAAAACTGTTTTTT. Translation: CSAHRDRRHLMEKLFF.

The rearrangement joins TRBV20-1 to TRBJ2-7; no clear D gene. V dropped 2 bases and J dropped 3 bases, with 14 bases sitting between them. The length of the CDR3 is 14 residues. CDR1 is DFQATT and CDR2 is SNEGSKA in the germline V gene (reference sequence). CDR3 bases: TGCAGTGCTAGAAACCTACCCCAAGGCTACGAGCAGTACTTC. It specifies CSARNLPQGYEQYF.